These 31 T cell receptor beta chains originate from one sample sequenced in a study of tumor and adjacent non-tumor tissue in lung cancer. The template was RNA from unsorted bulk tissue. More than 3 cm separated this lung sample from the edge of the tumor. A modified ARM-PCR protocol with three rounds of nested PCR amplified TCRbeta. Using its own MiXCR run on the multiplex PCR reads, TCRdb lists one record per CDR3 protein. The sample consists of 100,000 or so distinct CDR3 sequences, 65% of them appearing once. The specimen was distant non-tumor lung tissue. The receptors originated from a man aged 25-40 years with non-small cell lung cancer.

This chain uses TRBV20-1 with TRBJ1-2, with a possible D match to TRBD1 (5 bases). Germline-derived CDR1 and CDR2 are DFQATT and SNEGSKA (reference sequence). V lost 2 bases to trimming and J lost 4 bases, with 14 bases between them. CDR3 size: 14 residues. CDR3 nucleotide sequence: TGCAGTGCTAGACTGGTGGACAATATCTATGGCTACACCTTC. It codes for CSARLVDNIYGYTF.

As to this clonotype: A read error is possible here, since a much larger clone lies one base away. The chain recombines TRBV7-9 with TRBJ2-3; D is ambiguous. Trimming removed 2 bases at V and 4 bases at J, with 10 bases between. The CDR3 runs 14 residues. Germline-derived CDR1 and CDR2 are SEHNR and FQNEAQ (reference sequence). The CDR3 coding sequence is TGTGCCAGCAGCTTATACAGCATTGCAGATACGCAGTATTTT. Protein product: CASSLYSIADTQYF.

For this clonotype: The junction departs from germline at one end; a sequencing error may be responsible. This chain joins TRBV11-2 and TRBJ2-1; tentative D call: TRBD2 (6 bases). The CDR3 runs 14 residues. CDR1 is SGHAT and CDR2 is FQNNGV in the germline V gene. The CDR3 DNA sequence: TGTGTCAGCAACTCCCTGACTAGCTACAATGAGCAGTTCTTC. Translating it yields CVSNSLTSYNEQFF. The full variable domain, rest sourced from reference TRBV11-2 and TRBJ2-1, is EAGVAQSPRYKIIEKRQSVAFWCNPISGHATLYWYQQILGQGPKLLIQFQNNGVVDDSQLPKDRFSAERLKGVDSTLKIQPAKLEDSAVYLCVSNSLTSYNEQFFGPGTRLTVL.

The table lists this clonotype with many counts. CDR3 in amino acids: CASSATGYDTEAFF. CDR3 DNA sequence: TGCGCCAGCAGCGCGACAGGGTACGACACTGAAGCTTTCTTT. J is TRBJ1-1 and V is TRBV5-1; TRBD1 aligns across 7 bases. Germline loops: CDR1 SGHRS, CDR2 YFSETQ. The length of the CDR3 is 14 residues. The V and J ends lost 4 bases and 3 bases, in that order; junction bases with no gene match: 6.

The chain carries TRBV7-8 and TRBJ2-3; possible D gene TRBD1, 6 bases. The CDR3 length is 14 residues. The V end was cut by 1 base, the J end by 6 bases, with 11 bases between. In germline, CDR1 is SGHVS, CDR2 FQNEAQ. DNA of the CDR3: TGTGCCAGCAGCTTAGTGGGGGCAGGGGATACGCAGTATTTT. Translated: CASSLVGAGDTQYF. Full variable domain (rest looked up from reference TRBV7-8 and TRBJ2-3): GAGVSQSPRYKVAKRGQDVALRCDPISGHVSLFWYQQALGQGPEFLTYFQNEAQLDKSGLPSDRFFAERPEGSVSTLKIQRTQQEDSAVYLCASSLVGAGDTQYFGPGTRLTVL.

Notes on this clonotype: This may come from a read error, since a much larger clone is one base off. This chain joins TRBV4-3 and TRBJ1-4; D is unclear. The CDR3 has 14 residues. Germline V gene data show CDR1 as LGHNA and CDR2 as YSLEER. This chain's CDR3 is CASSQERSNKKLFF. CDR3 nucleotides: TGCGCCAGCAGCCAAGAGAGGAGTAATAAAAAACTGTTTTTT.

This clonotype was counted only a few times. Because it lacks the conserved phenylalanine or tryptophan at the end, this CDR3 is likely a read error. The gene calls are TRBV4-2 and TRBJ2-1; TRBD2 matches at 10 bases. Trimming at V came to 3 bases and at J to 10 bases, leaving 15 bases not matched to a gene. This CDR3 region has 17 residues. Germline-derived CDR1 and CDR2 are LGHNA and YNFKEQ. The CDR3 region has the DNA TGTGCCAGCAGCCACCTAACCGGGACTAGCGCGGGGGGGGAGCAGTTCTTA. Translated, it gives CASSHLTGTSAGGEQFL.

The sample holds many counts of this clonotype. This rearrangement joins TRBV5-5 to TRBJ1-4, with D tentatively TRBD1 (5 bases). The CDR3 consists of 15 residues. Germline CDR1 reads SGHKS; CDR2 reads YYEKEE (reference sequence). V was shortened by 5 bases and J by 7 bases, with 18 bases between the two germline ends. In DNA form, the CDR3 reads TGTGCCAGCAGTTCCGGGACCCGTGTTAGTGAAAAACTGTTTTTT. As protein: CASSSGTRVSEKLFF.

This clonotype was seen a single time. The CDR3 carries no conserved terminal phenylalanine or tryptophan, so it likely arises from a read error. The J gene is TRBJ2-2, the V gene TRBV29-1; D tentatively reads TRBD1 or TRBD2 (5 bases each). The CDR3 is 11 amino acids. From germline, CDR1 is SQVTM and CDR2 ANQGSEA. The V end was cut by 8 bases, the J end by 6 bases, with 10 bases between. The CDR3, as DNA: TGCAGCATTCGGGACCCCGGGGAGCTGTTTCTT. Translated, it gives CSIRDPGELFL.

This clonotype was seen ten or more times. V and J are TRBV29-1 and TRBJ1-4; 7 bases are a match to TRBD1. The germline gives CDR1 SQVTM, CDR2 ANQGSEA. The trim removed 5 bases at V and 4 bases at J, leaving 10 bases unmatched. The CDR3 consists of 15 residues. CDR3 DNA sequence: TGCAGCGTTAAAAAGGGGACAGCTCATAATGAAAAACTGTTTTTT. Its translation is CSVKKGTAHNEKLFF.

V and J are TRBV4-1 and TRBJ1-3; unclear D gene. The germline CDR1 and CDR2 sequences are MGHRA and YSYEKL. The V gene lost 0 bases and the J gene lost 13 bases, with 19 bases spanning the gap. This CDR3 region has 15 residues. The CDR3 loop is CASSQDDGDGSRIYF. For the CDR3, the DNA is TGCGCCAGCAGCCAAGACGACGGGGATGGAAGCAGAATATATTTT.

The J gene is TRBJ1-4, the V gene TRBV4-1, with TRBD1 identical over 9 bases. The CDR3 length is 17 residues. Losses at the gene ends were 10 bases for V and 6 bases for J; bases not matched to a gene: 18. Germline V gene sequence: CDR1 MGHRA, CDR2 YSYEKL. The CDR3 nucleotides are TGCGCCAACAACCGGGGACAGGGACCTCTTGATTATGAAAAACTGTTTTTT. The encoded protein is CANNRGQGPLDYEKLFF.

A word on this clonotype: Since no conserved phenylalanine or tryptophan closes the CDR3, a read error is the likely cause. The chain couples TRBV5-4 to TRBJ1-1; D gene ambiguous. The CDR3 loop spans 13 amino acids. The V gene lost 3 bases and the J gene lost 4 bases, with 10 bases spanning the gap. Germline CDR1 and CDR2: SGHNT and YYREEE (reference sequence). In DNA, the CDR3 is TGTGCCAGCAGCTCCGCATGGAGCACTGAAGCTTTCTTG. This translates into CASSSAWSTEAFL.

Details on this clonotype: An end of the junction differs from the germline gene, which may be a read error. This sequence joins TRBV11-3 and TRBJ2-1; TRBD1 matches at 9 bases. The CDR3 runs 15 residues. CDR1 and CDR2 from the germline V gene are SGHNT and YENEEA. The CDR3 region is CASKPGTGTHNKQFF. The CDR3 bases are TGTGCCAGCAAACCCGGGACAGGGACTCACAATAAGCAGTTCTTC. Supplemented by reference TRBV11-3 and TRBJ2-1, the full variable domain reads EAGVVQSPRYKIIEKKQPVAFWCNPISGHNTLYWYLQNLGQGPELLIRYENEEAVDDSQLPKDRFSAERLKGVDSTLKIQPAELGDSAVYLCASKPGTGTHNKQFFGPGTRLTVL.

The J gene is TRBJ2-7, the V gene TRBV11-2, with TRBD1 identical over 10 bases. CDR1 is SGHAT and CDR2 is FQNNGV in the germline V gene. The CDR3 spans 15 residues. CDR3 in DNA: TGTATCAGCAGCTTAGTGGGACAGGGGTTGTACGAGCAGTACTTC. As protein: CISSLVGQGLYEQYF.

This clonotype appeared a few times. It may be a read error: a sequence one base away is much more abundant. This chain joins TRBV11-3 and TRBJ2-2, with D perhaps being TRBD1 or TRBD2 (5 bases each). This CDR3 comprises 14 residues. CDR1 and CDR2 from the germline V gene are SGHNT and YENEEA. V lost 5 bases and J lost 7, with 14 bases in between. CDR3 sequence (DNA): TGTGCCAGCAGCCCTCGGGGCCTCAGCGGGGAGCTGTTTTTT. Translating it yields CASSPRGLSGELFF.

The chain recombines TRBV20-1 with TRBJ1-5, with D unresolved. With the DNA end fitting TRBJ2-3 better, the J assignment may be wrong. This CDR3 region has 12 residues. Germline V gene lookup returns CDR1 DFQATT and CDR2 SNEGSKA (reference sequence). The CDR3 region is CSATTADQPQYF. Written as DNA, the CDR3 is TGCAGTGCTACCACGGCTGATCAGCCCCAGTATTTT.

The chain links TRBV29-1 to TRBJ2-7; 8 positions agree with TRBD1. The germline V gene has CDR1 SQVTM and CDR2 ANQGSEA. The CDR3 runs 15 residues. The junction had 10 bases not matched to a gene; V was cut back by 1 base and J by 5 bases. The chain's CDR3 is CSVEAPTGAIDEQYF. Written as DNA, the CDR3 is TGCAGCGTTGAAGCACCGACAGGGGCCATCGACGAGCAGTACTTC.

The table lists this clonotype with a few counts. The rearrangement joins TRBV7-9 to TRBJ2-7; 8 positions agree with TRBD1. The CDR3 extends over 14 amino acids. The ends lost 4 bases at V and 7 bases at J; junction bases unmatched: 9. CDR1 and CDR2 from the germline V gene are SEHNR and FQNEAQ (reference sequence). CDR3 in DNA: TGTGCCAGCAGCTCGACAGGGGCCGGTGGAGAGCAGTACTTC. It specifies CASSSTGAGGEQYF. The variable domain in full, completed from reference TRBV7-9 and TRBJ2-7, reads DTGVSQNPRHKITKRGQNVTFRCDPISEHNRLYWYRQTLGQGPEFLTYFQNEAQLEKSRLLSDRFSAERPKGSFSTLEIQRTEQGDSAMYLCASSSTGAGGEQYFGPGTRLTVT.

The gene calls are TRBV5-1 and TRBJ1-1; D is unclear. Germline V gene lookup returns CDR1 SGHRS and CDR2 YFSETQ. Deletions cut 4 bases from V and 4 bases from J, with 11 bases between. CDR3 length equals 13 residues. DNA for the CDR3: TGCGCCAGCAGCATGGAGGAGGGCACTGAAGCTTTCTTT. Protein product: CASSMEEGTEAFF.

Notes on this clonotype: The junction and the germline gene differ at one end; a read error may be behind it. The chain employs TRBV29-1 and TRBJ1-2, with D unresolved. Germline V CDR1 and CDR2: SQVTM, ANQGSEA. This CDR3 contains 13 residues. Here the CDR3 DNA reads TGCAGCGTTGTAGCAGGATTAACTTTTGGCTACATCTTC. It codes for CSVVAGLTFGYIF. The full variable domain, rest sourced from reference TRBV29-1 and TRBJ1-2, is SAVISQKPSRDICQRGTSLTIQCQVDSQVTMMFWYRQQPGQSLTLIATANQGSEATYESGFVIDKFPISRPNLTFSTLTVSNMSPEDSSIYLCSVVAGLTFGYIFGSGTRLTVV.

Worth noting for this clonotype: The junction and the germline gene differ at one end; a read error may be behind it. The CDR3 DNA sequence: TGTGCCAGCAGTTACTGGGCAGATCCCGAGACCCAGTACTTT. This translates into CASSYWADPETQYF. The chain couples TRBV6-5 to TRBJ2-5; D uncertain. The CDR3 is 14 amino acids. Germline values: CDR1 MNHEY, CDR2 SVGAGI.

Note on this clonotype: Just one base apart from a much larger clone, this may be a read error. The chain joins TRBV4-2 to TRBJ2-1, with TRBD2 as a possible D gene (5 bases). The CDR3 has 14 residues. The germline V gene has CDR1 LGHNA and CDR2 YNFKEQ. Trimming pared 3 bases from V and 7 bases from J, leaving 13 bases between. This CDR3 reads CASSQCVGVNEQFF. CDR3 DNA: TGTGCCAGCAGCCAGTGTGTGGGAGTGAATGAGCAGTTCTTC.

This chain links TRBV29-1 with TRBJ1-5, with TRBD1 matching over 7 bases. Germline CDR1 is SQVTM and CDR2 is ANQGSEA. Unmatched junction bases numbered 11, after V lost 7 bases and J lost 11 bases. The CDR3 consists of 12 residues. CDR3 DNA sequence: TGCAGCGCCCGGACAGGAGGGCAGTCCCAGCATTTT. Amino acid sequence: CSARTGGQSQHF.

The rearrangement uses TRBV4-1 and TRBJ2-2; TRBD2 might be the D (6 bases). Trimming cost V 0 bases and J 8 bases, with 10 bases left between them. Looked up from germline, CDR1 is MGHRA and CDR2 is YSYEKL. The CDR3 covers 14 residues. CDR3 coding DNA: TGCGCCAGCAGCCAAGAAGGAGGGATAGGGGAGCTGTTTTTT. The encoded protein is CASSQEGGIGELFF.

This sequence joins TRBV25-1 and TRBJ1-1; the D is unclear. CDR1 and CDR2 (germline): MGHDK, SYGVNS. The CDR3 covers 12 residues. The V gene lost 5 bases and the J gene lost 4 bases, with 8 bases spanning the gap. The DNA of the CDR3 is TGTGCCAGCAGTTTCGTGGGCACTGAAGCTTTCTTT. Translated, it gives CASSFVGTEAFF.

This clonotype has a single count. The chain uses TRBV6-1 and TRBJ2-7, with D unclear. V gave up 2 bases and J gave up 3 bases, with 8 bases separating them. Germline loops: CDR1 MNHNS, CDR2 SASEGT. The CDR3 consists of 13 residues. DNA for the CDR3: TGTGCCAGCAGTGAATGGCAGATCTACGAGCAGTACTTC. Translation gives CASSEWQIYEQYF.

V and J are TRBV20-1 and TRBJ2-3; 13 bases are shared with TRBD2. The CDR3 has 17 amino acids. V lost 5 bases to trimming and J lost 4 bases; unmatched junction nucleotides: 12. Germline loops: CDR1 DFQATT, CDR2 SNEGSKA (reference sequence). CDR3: CSAHSPGTSGDADTQYF. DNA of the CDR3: TGCAGTGCTCACTCCCCCGGGACTAGCGGGGACGCAGATACGCAGTATTTT.

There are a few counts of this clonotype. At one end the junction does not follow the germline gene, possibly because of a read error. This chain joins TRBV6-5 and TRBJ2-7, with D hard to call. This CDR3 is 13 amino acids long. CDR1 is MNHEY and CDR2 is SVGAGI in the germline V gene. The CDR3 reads CASSFTASYEQYF. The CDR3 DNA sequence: TGTGCCAGCAGTTTTACGGCGTCCTACGAGCAGTACTTT.

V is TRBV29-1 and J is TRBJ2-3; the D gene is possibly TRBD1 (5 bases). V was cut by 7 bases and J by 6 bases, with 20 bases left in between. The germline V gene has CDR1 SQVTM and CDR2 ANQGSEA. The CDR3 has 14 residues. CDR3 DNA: TGCAGCGGTCAGGGCAGGGTTATCACGGATACGCAGTATTTT. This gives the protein CSGQGRVITDTQYF.

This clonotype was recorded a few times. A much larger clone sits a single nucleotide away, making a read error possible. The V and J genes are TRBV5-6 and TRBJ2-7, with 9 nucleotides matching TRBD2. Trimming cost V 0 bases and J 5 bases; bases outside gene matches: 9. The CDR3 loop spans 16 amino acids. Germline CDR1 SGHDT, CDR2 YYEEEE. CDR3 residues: CASSLGLADRTDEQYF. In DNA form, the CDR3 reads TGTGCCAGCAGCTTGGGACTAGCGGATCGAACGGACGAGCAGTACTTC.